Shown below are 20 T cell receptor beta chains from a single sample sequenced in a study of long-term antiretroviral therapy in people with HIV. The run of the v3.0 immunoSEQ assay was at survey level. Libraries were prepared by immunoSEQ multiplex PCR; TCRdb keeps only in-frame clonotypes and omits some of them. The data contain 30,000 to 50,000 clones, approximately 87% of them singletons. Specimen: unsorted PBMCs, collected 1.2 years after starting antiretroviral therapy. These receptors came from a woman in her forties or fifties with HIV.

The V and J genes are TRBV9 and TRBJ1-1; D unclear. Looked up from germline, CDR1 is SGDLS and CDR2 is YYNGEE. Trimming left V 2 bases short and J 0 bases short, with 5 bases between. The length of the CDR3 is 13 residues. The CDR3 loop reads CASSVIMNTEAFF. DNA for the CDR3: TGTGCCAGCAGCGTGATCATGAACACTGAAGCTTTCTTT.

The CDR3 nucleotides are TGTGCCACCGCGGCTTTAGGACAGGTTGGCGAGCAGTACTTC. Its protein product is CATAALGQVGEQYF. This chain connects TRBV2 to TRBJ2-7; 7 nucleotides line up with TRBD1. In germline, CDR1 is SNHLY, CDR2 FYNNEI. The trim removed 10 bases at V and 6 bases at J, leaving 15 bases unmatched. There are 14 residues in the CDR3.

This clone was counted between two and nine times. J is TRBJ1-1 and V is TRBV14; D is undetermined. The V and J ends lost 1 base and 4 bases respectively, with 7 bases between them. Looked up from germline, CDR1 is SGHDN and CDR2 is FVKESK. The CDR3 runs 13 residues. The CDR3 protein is CASSQGRSTEAFF. CDR3 DNA sequence: TGTGCCAGCAGCCAAGGACGGTCCACTGAAGCTTTCTTT.

This chain joins TRBV27 and TRBJ2-1; D ambiguous. This CDR3 is built from 14 residues. V was trimmed by 6 bases and J by 5 bases, leaving 14 bases between them. Per the germline V gene, CDR1 is MNHEY and CDR2 is SMNVEV (reference sequence). CDR3 bases: TGTGCCAGCAGACTCGGGCCAGCCAACAATGAGCAGTTCTTC. This gives the protein CASRLGPANNEQFF.

The chain uses TRBV19 and TRBJ2-1; D call uncertain. The CDR3 totals 14 residues. Trimming stripped 5 bases from V and 6 bases from J, with 14 bases between. CDR1 and CDR2 (germline): LNHDA, SQIVND (reference sequence). The CDR3 here is CASSGLLRRNEQFF. CDR3 DNA sequence: TGTGCCAGTAGTGGGCTCCTCCGCCGCAATGAGCAGTTCTTC.

The DNA of the CDR3 is TGTGCCAGCAGCTTAGATCGGTGGTATGGCTACACCTTC. Protein product: CASSLDRWYGYTF. The genes are TRBV11-2 and TRBJ1-2, with unresolved D. The CDR3 has 13 residues. The V end lost 0 bases, the J end lost 5 bases, and 7 bases lay between the germline ends. The germline V gene has CDR1 SGHAT and CDR2 FQNNGV.

The V call is TRBV30, the J call TRBJ1-2; TRBD1 agrees at 11 bases. The CDR3 loop spans 15 amino acids. The V gene end was trimmed by 0 bases and the J gene end by 8 bases; junction bases not matched to a gene: 8. The germline V gene has CDR1 GTSNPN and CDR2 SVGIG (reference sequence). CDR3 amino acids: CAWSVRDRGIEGYTF. The CDR3 nucleotides are TGTGCCTGGAGTGTACGGGACAGGGGGATTGAAGGCTACACCTTC.

The chain links TRBV9 to TRBJ2-3; either TRBD1 or TRBD2 may fit D (5 bases each). Germline assignment: CDR1 SGDLS and CDR2 YYNGEE. This CDR3 is 14 amino acids long. Deletions cut 0 bases from V and 8 bases from J, with 13 bases between. The CDR3 here is CASSVDSAGGTQYF. CDR3 coding DNA: TGTGCCAGCAGCGTAGACAGCGCTGGGGGTACGCAGTATTTT.

The rearrangement uses TRBV25-1 and TRBJ2-7, with D unresolved. Trimming shortened V by 8 bases and J by 4 bases, and 15 bases separated the two germline ends. This CDR3 is 13 amino acids long. Germline V gene lookup returns CDR1 MGHDK and CDR2 SYGVNS. The DNA for the CDR3 is TGTGCCAGCGCCTCGGGCGGTGTGTACGAGCAGTACTTC. Its protein product is CASASGGVYEQYF.

The chain couples TRBV10-3 to TRBJ1-2, with a weak D call TRBD1 (5 bases). This CDR3 comprises 13 residues. The germline V and J ends were trimmed by 0 bases and 6 bases, with 8 bases remaining between them. The germline V gene has CDR1 ENHRY and CDR2 SYGVKD. DNA of the CDR3: TGTGCCATCAGTGAGTCGGGCAGGGATGGCTACACCTTC. Translated: CAISESGRDGYTF.

This clone was observed a single time. The chain couples TRBV7-3 to TRBJ2-7; tentative D call: TRBD1 (5 bases). In germline, CDR1 is SGHTA, CDR2 FQGTGA. CDR3 length equals 16 residues. Trimming stripped 3 bases from V and 3 bases from J, with 18 bases between. The CDR3 sequence: CASSFGSRGGIYEQYF. CDR3 nucleotide sequence: TGTGCCAGCAGCTTCGGATCTAGGGGTGGGATCTACGAGCAGTACTTC.

The chain employs TRBV11-1 and TRBJ2-1, with D perhaps TRBD2 (6 bases). CDR3 length: 14 amino acids. V was shortened by 4 bases and J by 4 bases, with 11 bases between the two germline ends. CDR1 SGHAT and CDR2 FQDESV come from the germline V gene (reference sequence). The CDR3 protein is CASSSVGGYNEQFF. In DNA, the CDR3 is TGTGCCAGCAGCTCCGTTGGGGGGTACAATGAGCAGTTCTTC.

The genes are TRBV15 and TRBJ1-1; D gene uncertain. Trimming removed 0 bases from V and 1 base from J, with 6 bases in between. The CDR3 sequence is 14 residues long. CDR1 and CDR2 (germline): LNHNV, YYDKDF (reference sequence). The CDR3 nucleotides read TGTGCCACCAGCAGAGATTACAAGAACACTGAAGCTTTCTTT. This translates into CATSRDYKNTEAFF. Full variable domain (remainder filled in from reference TRBV15 and TRBJ1-1): DAMVIQNPRYQVTQFGKPVTLSCSQTLNHNVMYWYQQKSSQAPKLLFHYYDKDFNNEADTPDNFQSRRPNTSFCFLDIRSPGLGDTAMYLCATSRDYKNTEAFFGQGTRLTVV.

This chain links TRBV7-3 with TRBJ2-1; D possibly corresponds to TRBD2 (5 bases). CDR1 and CDR2 from the germline V gene are SGHTA and FQGTGA. This CDR3 comprises 15 residues. V was trimmed by 2 bases and J by 3 bases, leaving 11 bases between them. This CDR3 reads CASSLVSGDYNEQFF. In DNA form, the CDR3 reads TGTGCCAGCAGCTTAGTGAGCGGTGACTACAATGAGCAGTTCTTC.

The chain employs TRBV25-1 and TRBJ1-6; D may be TRBD1 (6 bases). The CDR3 spans 13 residues. Germline V gene lookup returns CDR1 MGHDK and CDR2 SYGVNS. Deletions cut 10 bases from V and 5 bases from J, with 12 bases between. CDR3 DNA: TGTGCCACCAAGACAGGCGATAATTCACCCCTCCACTTT. This codes for CATKTGDNSPLHF.

The J gene is TRBJ1-4, the V gene TRBV11-2; D unresolved. Germline CDR1 SGHAT, CDR2 FQNNGV. The CDR3 extends over 12 amino acids. The V and J ends lost 0 bases and 7 bases respectively, with 3 bases between them. In nucleotides, the CDR3 is TGTGCCAGCAGCTTAGATGGTGAAAAACTGTTTTTT. It specifies CASSLDGEKLFF.

The chain is built from TRBV5-6 and TRBJ1-2; D is ambiguous. Germline V lookup: CDR1 SGHDT, CDR2 YYEEEE. This CDR3 spans 16 amino acids. V was pared by 0 bases and J by 4 bases, with 16 bases between. CDR3 nucleotides: TGTGCCAGCAGCTTGGCCCAGGCGGACGGAACCTATGGCTACACCTTC. This gives the protein CASSLAQADGTYGYTF.

A single count supports this clone. The genes are TRBV5-1 and TRBJ2-7; 7 bases map to TRBD1. This CDR3 spans 15 amino acids. V was pared by 0 bases and J by 5 bases, with 8 bases of the junction left unmatched. Germline V gene lookup returns CDR1 SGHRS and CDR2 YFSETQ. The CDR3 loop reads CASSLGGSDRHEQYF. The CDR3 DNA reads TGCGCCAGCAGCTTGGGGGGCTCGGACAGGCACGAGCAGTACTTC.

V and J are TRBV10-2 and TRBJ1-6; tentative D call: TRBD1 (5 bases). The CDR3 length is 14 residues. The V and J ends lost 3 bases and 10 bases respectively, with 13 bases between them. Germline V gene sequence: CDR1 WSHSY, CDR2 SAAADI. The CDR3 loop is CASSESQEGSPLHF. The DNA of the CDR3 is TGCGCCAGCAGTGAATCACAGGAAGGGTCACCCCTCCACTTT.

The rearrangement joins TRBV7-2 to TRBJ1-2; D gene ambiguous. Trimming pared 4 bases from V and 4 bases from J, leaving 13 bases between. There are 14 residues in the CDR3. Germline V gene data show CDR1 as SGHTA and CDR2 as FQGNSA. The DNA for the CDR3 is TGTGCCAGCAGCTCCCAAGGGCCCTCCTATGGCTACACCTTC. It is translated as CASSSQGPSYGYTF.